This record looks at one TCR beta chain sequence and its context. Its antigen is not identified. Here immunoSEQ multiplex PCR was the method, and the copy in TCRdb shows in-frame clones only, minus some. The profile shows over 150,000 clones, roughly 88% of them singletons. The record originates from a study of T cell responses to AZD1222 COVID-19 vaccine. Study overall: It was second doses at about 4 or about 12 weeks that were pooled.

Study results and caveats: Dominant at 160-218 and 743-854, vaccine-associated CD4 TCRs also spanned spike. Donors were chiefly white British, with a greater number of females, and clonal diversity was perhaps underestimated. Repertoires were sampled only after the peak T cell response.

V shed 4 bases and J shed 0 bases, with 12 bases lying between them. Looked up from germline, CDR1 is SGDLS and CDR2 is YYNGEE. The CDR3 loop spans 15 amino acids. The chain links TRBV9 to TRBJ2-3; D gene uncertain. The clonotype originates from an adult in good health. The source material was peripheral blood, sampled on day 0 of AZD1222 vaccination. CDR3 sequence (DNA): TGTGCCAGCAGCCCCCGTCCAGCTAGCACAGATACGCAGTATTTT. Translation gives CASSPRPASTDTQYF.